This paragraph reports one T cell receptor beta chain. Diagnoses rested on clinical symptoms, serum thyroxine and TRAb, thyroid ultrasound and orbital computed tomography. This sample was included in a study of T cells in Graves' hyperthyroidism and ophthalmopathy. Amplification of TCR beta CDR3 regions used RNA as the template. HTBI primers were employed in a first-round RT-PCR of the TCR CDR3. TCRdb itself ran the multiplex PCR reads through MiXCR, one entry per CDR3 protein. Among under 350,000 distinct CDR3 sequences listed, over 15% were seen once. The sample comprised blood. The clonotype was recovered from a woman aged 55-70 years with Graves' ophthalmopathy.

This CDR3 reads CASNPLGRGGTGTDTQYF. For the CDR3, the DNA is TGCGCCAGCAACCCCCTTGGACGGGGGGGTACCGGCACAGATACGCAGTATTTT. The genes are TRBV5-1 and TRBJ2-3; TRBD2 matches 8 bases. Germline V CDR1 and CDR2: SGHRS, YFSETQ. V lost 6 bases, J lost 1 base, and 16 bases stayed unmatched. This CDR3 is built from 18 residues. Filled out from reference TRBV5-1 and TRBJ2-3, the complete variable domain reads KAGVTQTPRYLIKTRGQQVTLSCSPISGHRSVSWYQQTPGQGLQFLFEYFSETQRNKGNFPGRFSGRQFSNSRSEMNVSTLELGDSALYLCASNPLGRGGTGTDTQYFGPGTRLTVL.